The 30 T cell receptor beta chains below come from one sample, sequenced in a study of blood T cell repertoires in COVID-19. Sequencing was performed with immunoSEQ multiplex PCR; in TCRdb, only in-frame clones are kept and a portion is missing. The sample shows some 170,000 clones, approximately 85% of them seen only once. Sequencing was carried out using peripheral blood. The receptors derive from a man in his forties with acute or convalescent COVID-19.

The chain uses TRBV7-3 and TRBJ1-1; D perhaps matches TRBD1 (6 bases). Germline CDR1 reads SGHTA; CDR2 reads FQGTGA. The CDR3 is made up of 13 amino acids. V lost 2 bases and J lost 5, with 9 bases in between. In DNA, the CDR3 is TGTGCCAGCAGCTTAGAGGGGACAACTGAAGCTTTCTTT. Encoded protein: CASSLEGTTEAFF.

This chain links TRBV6-6 with TRBJ1-4, with D perhaps TRBD1 (6 bases). V shed 5 bases and J shed 8 bases, with 12 bases lying between them. The CDR3 has 13 residues. The germline V gene has CDR1 MNHNY and CDR2 SVGAGI (reference sequence). The CDR3 coding sequence is TGTGCCAGCAGTCCCCGGACAGAAGAAAAACTGTTTTTT. As protein: CASSPRTEEKLFF.

Only one count was recorded for this clone. This sequence joins TRBV4-3 and TRBJ1-1, with 11 bases that match TRBD1. The V segment lost 4 bases and the J segment 7 bases; nucleotides outside the gene matches: 5. This CDR3 spans 14 amino acids. Per the germline V gene, CDR1 is LGHNA and CDR2 is YSLEER. The CDR3 bases are TGCGCCAGCAGCCCACGGACAGGGGGCTATGAAGCTTTCTTT. Translating it yields CASSPRTGGYEAFF.

V and J are TRBV19 and TRBJ1-2, with D maybe TRBD1 (6 bases). Trimming took off 3 bases at V and 8 bases at J, with 22 bases between the two ends. The CDR3 sequence is 16 residues long. Looked up from germline, CDR1 is LNHDA and CDR2 is SQIVND (reference sequence). CDR3 coding DNA: TGTGCCAGTAGTATCAGCCTGGGGGACACCCCACGGGGCTACACCTTC. Protein product: CASSISLGDTPRGYTF.

The V call is TRBV5-4, the J call TRBJ2-3; D might be TRBD1 (6 bases). Germline CDR1 SGHNT, CDR2 YYREEE (reference sequence). The CDR3 contains 16 residues. The V gene lost 6 bases and the J gene lost 2 bases, with 19 bases spanning the gap. The CDR3 sequence is CASTQSTGYNTDTQYF. In DNA, the CDR3 is TGTGCCAGCACCCAATCGACAGGTTACAACACAGATACGCAGTATTTT.

This rearrangement joins TRBV19 to TRBJ1-5; 7 nucleotides agree with TRBD1. There are 15 residues in the CDR3. Germline CDR1 is LNHDA and CDR2 is SQIVND (reference sequence). V lost 5 bases, J lost 2 bases, and 6 bases stayed unmatched. CDR3 protein: CASSLTGAGNQPQHF. CDR3 bases: TGTGCCAGTAGTCTAACAGGGGCCGGCAATCAGCCCCAGCATTTT. Variable domain in full (rest from reference TRBV19 and TRBJ1-5): DGGITQSPKYLFRKEGQNVTLSCEQNLNHDAMYWYRQDPGQGLRLIYYSQIVNDFQKGDIAEGYSVSREKKESFPLTVTSAQKNPTAFYLCASSLTGAGNQPQHFGDGTRLSIL.

J is TRBJ2-7 and V is TRBV19, with 8 bases matching TRBD1. This CDR3 spans 15 amino acids. Per the germline V gene, CDR1 is LNHDA and CDR2 is SQIVND (reference sequence). Trimming removed 5 bases from V and 4 bases from J; junction bases left unmatched: 10. CDR3 residues: CASSSLGQGSYEQYF. The CDR3 bases are TGTGCCAGTAGTTCACTAGGACAGGGAAGTTACGAGCAGTACTTC.

This sequence joins TRBV29-1 and TRBJ1-1, with 8 bases fitting TRBD1. This CDR3 is 11 amino acids long. Germline CDR1 reads SQVTM; CDR2 reads ANQGSEA. After removal of 8 bases from V and 8 bases from J, the junction contained 7 bases not matched to a gene. The CDR3 region is CSMQGAGEAFF. DNA for the CDR3: TGCAGCATGCAGGGGGCCGGAGAAGCTTTCTTT.

The J gene is TRBJ1-1, the V gene TRBV21-1. TRBV21-1 is assigned pseudogene status. This CDR3 has 17 amino acids. The CDR3 loop is CASSNTYSGGRNTEAFF. The CDR3 DNA reads as TGTGCCAGCAGCAATACGTATTCGGGGGGGAGAAACACTGAAGCTTTCTTT.

The genes are TRBV28 and TRBJ2-3; perhaps TRBD2 as D (6 bases). The CDR3 covers 16 residues. Germline loops: CDR1 MDHEN, CDR2 SYDVKM. Trimming took 1 base from V and 0 from J, leaving 11 bases between them. CDR3 residues: CASSLSGGESTDTQYF. DNA of the CDR3: TGTGCCAGCAGTTTATCCGGCGGGGAGAGCACAGATACGCAGTATTTT.

The chain carries TRBV6-4 and TRBJ2-3; 8 bases are shared with TRBD2. There are 15 residues in the CDR3. CDR1 MRHNA and CDR2 SNTAGT come from the germline V gene. V was clipped by 3 bases and J by 4 bases; unmatched bases: 6. CDR3 region: CASSETAGEADTQYF. The CDR3, as DNA: TGTGCCAGCAGTGAGACAGCGGGGGAGGCAGATACGCAGTATTTT.

The rearrangement links TRBV13 to TRBJ2-3, with TRBD1 identical over 9 bases. Germline CDR1 and CDR2: PRHDT and FYEKMQ (reference sequence). V shed 5 bases and J 4 bases; nucleotides not matched to a gene: 1. The CDR3 is 13 amino acids. CDR3 loop: CASSRDRADTQYF. The CDR3 coding sequence is TGTGCCAGCAGCCGGGACAGGGCAGATACGCAGTATTTT.

The chain has TRBV7-8 and TRBJ2-7; TRBD1 agrees at 9 bases. The V gene end was trimmed by 5 bases and the J gene end by 3 bases; junction bases not matched to a gene: 5. In germline, CDR1 is SGHVS, CDR2 FQNEAQ. The CDR3 contains 14 residues. The CDR3: CASSTDRGFYEQYF. CDR3 DNA sequence: TGTGCCAGCAGCACGGACAGGGGTTTCTACGAGCAGTACTTC.

The V and J genes are TRBV19 and TRBJ2-7; TRBD2 matches at 8 bases. CDR1 LNHDA and CDR2 SQIVND come from the germline V gene (reference sequence). Losses at the gene ends were 1 base for V and 2 bases for J; bases not matched to a gene: 7. The CDR3 extends over 16 amino acids. CDR3: CASSIGASGFTYEQYF. CDR3 DNA sequence: TGTGCCAGTAGTATAGGGGCTAGCGGGTTTACCTACGAGCAGTACTTC.

The V call is TRBV7-3, the J call TRBJ2-3; TRBD2 aligns across 8 bases. Per the germline V gene, CDR1 is SGHTA and CDR2 is FQGTGA. This CDR3 region has 16 residues. The trim removed 5 bases at V and 6 bases at J, leaving 13 bases unmatched. CDR3 nucleotides: TGTGCCAGCAGCCTCGGACTAGCCACCCGGGGGGATACGCAGTATTTT. Its protein product is CASSLGLATRGDTQYF. Based on the CDR3 plus reference TRBV7-3 and TRBJ2-3, the full variable domain is GAGVSQTPSNKVTEKGKYVELRCDPISGHTALYWYRQSLGQGPEFLIYFQGTGAADDSGLPNDRFFAVRPEGSVSTLKIQRTERGDSAVYLCASSLGLATRGDTQYFGPGTRLTVL.

This chain joins TRBV12-5 and TRBJ1-2, with D possibly matching TRBD1 (6 bases). Germline-derived CDR1 and CDR2 are LGHNT and FRNRAP. CDR3 length equals 13 residues. The V end was cut by 6 bases, the J end by 1 base, with 9 bases between. The CDR3 here is CASGWDINYGYTF. The CDR3 DNA reads TGTGCTAGTGGGTGGGACATTAACTATGGCTACACCTTC.

V and J are TRBV30 and TRBJ1-6, with 11 positions matching TRBD1. From germline, CDR1 is GTSNPN and CDR2 SVGIG (reference sequence). Germline trimming cut 4 bases from V and 7 bases from J; bases unmatched to any gene: 3. There are 14 residues in the CDR3. The CDR3 is CAWKDRGRNSPLHF. The CDR3 DNA reads as TGTGCCTGGAAGGACAGGGGGCGGAATTCACCCCTCCACTTT.

The J gene is TRBJ2-6, the V gene TRBV7-2; 7 nucleotides agree with TRBD1. The ends lost 5 bases at V and 0 bases at J; junction bases unmatched: 13. Germline CDR1 is SGHTA and CDR2 is FQGNSA. This CDR3 contains 19 residues. CDR3 amino acids: CASSGYRGQSLSGANVLTF. The CDR3 DNA reads as TGTGCCAGCAGCGGTTATAGGGGACAGTCCCTCTCTGGGGCCAACGTCCTGACTTTC.

The chain carries TRBV25-1 and TRBJ1-2; TRBD1 might be the D (5 bases). The V end was cut by 0 bases, the J end by 7 bases, with 6 bases between. CDR3 length: 12 residues. Germline CDR1 reads MGHDK; CDR2 reads SYGVNS. CDR3 loop: CASSEYRAGYTF. The CDR3 DNA sequence: TGTGCCAGCAGTGAATACAGGGCTGGCTACACCTTC.

This chain uses TRBV5-1 with TRBJ1-4; 8 bases fit TRBD1. This CDR3 has 16 amino acids. V shed 0 bases, J shed 7 bases, and the junction held 8 bases outside the gene matches. Germline V gene data show CDR1 as SGHRS and CDR2 as YFSETQ. CDR3 sequence (DNA): TGCGCCAGCAGCTTGGAGGGCAGGGGGCGAGGTGAAAAACTGTTTTTT. Translation: CASSLEGRGRGEKLFF.

The chain combines TRBV20-1 with TRBJ1-5; 9 bases agree with TRBD1. Germline V gives CDR1 DFQATT, CDR2 SNEGSKA (reference sequence). The CDR3 is 14 amino acids. After removal of 3 bases from V and 7 bases from J, the junction contained 7 bases not matched to a gene. Here the CDR3 DNA reads TGCAGTGCTAGTTCGGGACAGGGCTCCCAGCCCCAGCATTTT. The encoded protein is CSASSGQGSQPQHF.

The chain recombines TRBV7-9 with TRBJ2-2, with TRBD1 as a possible D gene (5 bases). The CDR3 covers 15 residues. Looked up from germline, CDR1 is SEHNR and CDR2 is FQNEAQ (reference sequence). V was pared by 8 bases and J by 0 bases, with 13 bases between. The CDR3: CASCTQTANTGELFF. The CDR3 bases are TGTGCCAGCTGCACCCAGACAGCGAACACCGGGGAGCTGTTTTTT.

The rearrangement joins TRBV2 to TRBJ1-5; 8 bases agree with TRBD1. The V segment lost 10 bases and the J segment 6 bases; nucleotides outside the gene matches: 8. The CDR3 consists of 13 residues. CDR1 and CDR2 from the germline V gene are SNHLY and FYNNEI. The DNA for the CDR3 is TGTGCCACCACCAGGGGGCAGAGTCAGCCCCAGCATTTT. Translating gives CATTRGQSQPQHF.

CDR3 coding DNA: TGTGCCAGCAGCTTAGGCGAAGGGGGCCAGTACGAGCAGTACTTC. Translation: CASSLGEGGQYEQYF. The V and J genes are TRBV13 and TRBJ2-7; TRBD1 aligns across 7 bases. With 0 bases clipped from V and 4 bases from J, the junction kept 6 bases outside the gene matches. This CDR3 spans 15 amino acids. Per the germline V gene, CDR1 is PRHDT and CDR2 is FYEKMQ (reference sequence).

This clone was found a few times. The J gene is TRBJ1-2, the V gene TRBV5-1, with D perhaps matching TRBD1 (5 bases). The CDR3 length is 13 residues. The V gene's germline CDR1 is SGHRS and CDR2 YFSETQ. V dropped 4 bases and J dropped 3 bases, with 10 bases sitting between them. The CDR3 sequence: CASSPSGDYGYTF. The DNA of the CDR3 is TGCGCCAGCAGCCCTTCGGGGGACTATGGCTACACCTTC.

V is TRBV6-5 and J is TRBJ2-7; TRBD2 matches at 10 bases. Germline lookup yields CDR1 MNHEY and CDR2 SVGAGI. J gave up 6 bases and V 7 bases, and 12 bases lay outside the gene matches. The CDR3 contains 15 residues. The CDR3 loop is CASTPVPGLATEQYF. DNA for the CDR3: TGTGCCAGCACCCCAGTCCCGGGACTAGCGACCGAGCAGTACTTC.

V is TRBV15 and J is TRBJ2-5, with 9 bases that match TRBD2. The CDR3 runs to 14 residues. Per germline, CDR1 LNHNV and CDR2 YYDKDF (reference sequence). The V segment lost 1 base and the J segment 3 bases; nucleotides outside the gene matches: 0. CDR3 sequence: CATSRGGGEETQYF. CDR3 nucleotide sequence: TGTGCCACCAGCAGAGGCGGGGGGGAAGAGACCCAGTACTTC. The variable domain in full, completed from reference TRBV15 and TRBJ2-5, reads DAMVIQNPRYQVTQFGKPVTLSCSQTLNHNVMYWYQQKSSQAPKLLFHYYDKDFNNEADTPDNFQSRRPNTSFCFLDIRSPGLGDTAMYLCATSRGGGEETQYFGPGTRLLVL.

This clone was recorded a few times. J is TRBJ1-6 and V is TRBV10-3, with D uncertain. The germline CDR1 and CDR2 sequences are ENHRY and SYGVKD. V gave up 11 bases and J gave up 8 bases, with 19 bases separating them. The CDR3 extends over 14 amino acids. In DNA, the CDR3 is TGTGCCTCGGGAGTCGCAGACGATTATTCACCCCTCCACTTT. This sequence encodes CASGVADDYSPLHF.

This rearrangement joins TRBV5-6 to TRBJ2-5; D is perhaps TRBD1 (5 bases). In germline, CDR1 is SGHDT, CDR2 YYEEEE. V lost 4 bases and J 4 bases, leaving 20 bases between the germline ends. This CDR3 has 16 residues. Here the CDR3 DNA reads TGTGCCAGCAGCACCCTCGGGCGGTGGGGCGCAGAGACCCAGTACTTC. Translating it yields CASSTLGRWGAETQYF.

The chain is built from TRBV18 and TRBJ1-2, with D unresolved. V was cut by 6 bases and J by 6 bases, with 11 bases left in between. Germline V gene sequence: CDR1 KGHSH, CDR2 LQKENI. This CDR3 contains 12 residues. The CDR3 bases are TGTGCCAGCTCCCCCTCAGGAAATGGCTACACCTTC. It codes for CASSPSGNGYTF. The full variable domain, with the rest looked up from reference TRBV18 and TRBJ1-2, is NAGVMQNPRHLVRRRGQEARLRCSPMKGHSHVYWYRQLPEEGLKFMVYLQKENIIDESGMPKERFSAEFPKEGPSILRIQQVVRGDSAAYFCASSPSGNGYTFGSGTRLTVV.